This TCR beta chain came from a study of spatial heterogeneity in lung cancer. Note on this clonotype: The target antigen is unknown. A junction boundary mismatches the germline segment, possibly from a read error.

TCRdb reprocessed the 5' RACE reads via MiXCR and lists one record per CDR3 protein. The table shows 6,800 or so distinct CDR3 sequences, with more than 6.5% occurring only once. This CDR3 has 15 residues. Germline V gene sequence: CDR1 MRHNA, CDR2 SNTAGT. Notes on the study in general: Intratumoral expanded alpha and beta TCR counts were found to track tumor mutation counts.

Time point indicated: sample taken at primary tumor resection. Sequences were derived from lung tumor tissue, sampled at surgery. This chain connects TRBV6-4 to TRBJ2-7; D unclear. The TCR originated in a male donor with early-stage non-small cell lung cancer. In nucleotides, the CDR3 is TGTGCCAGCAATGACCCCCGTCGAAGCTCCTACGAGCAGTACTTC. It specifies CASNDPRRSSYEQYF.